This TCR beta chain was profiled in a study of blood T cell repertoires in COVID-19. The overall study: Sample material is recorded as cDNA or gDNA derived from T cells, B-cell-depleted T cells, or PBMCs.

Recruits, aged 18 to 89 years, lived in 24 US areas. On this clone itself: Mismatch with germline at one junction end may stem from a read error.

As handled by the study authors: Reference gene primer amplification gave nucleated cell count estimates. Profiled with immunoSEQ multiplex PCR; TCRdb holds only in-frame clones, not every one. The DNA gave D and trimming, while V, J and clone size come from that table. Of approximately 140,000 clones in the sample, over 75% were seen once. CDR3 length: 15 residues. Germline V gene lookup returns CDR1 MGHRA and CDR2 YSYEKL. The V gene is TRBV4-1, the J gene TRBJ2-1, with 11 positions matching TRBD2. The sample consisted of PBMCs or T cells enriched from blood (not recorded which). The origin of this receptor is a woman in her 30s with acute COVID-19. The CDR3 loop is CASTQLAGAGNEQFF. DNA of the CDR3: TGCGCCAGCACCCAACTAGCGGGAGCGGGCAATGAGCAGTTCTTC.